The 28 T cell receptor beta chains below come from one sample, sequenced in a study of spatial heterogeneity in lung cancer (dated by TCRdb to between 2019 and 2020). Interpreted using the paper, the time point label stands for: blood at routine non-recurrence follow-up after resection. TCR sequencing used whole RNA extracted from tumor and nontumor lung tissue, or from cryopreserved PBMC samples, without cell sorting. Libraries were made using 5' RACE. The reads were generated on a NextSeq 500. TCRdb trimmed the raw reads at Q25, called clones with MiXCR and kept productive beta chains. Identical CDR3 proteins give one entry, which carries the most common genes and DNA. The sample contains some 120,000 distinct CDR3 sequences, 10% to 15% of them found a single time. Of the sample, around 16% is held by the ten largest clones. Sequenced material: PBMCs, taken at follow-up. Source of these receptors: a male donor with early-stage non-small cell lung cancer.

In this sample, this clonotype turned up a few times. This chain uses TRBV28 with TRBJ1-5; TRBD1 is a possible D gene (5 bases). Per germline, CDR1 MDHEN and CDR2 SYDVKM. V dropped 6 bases and J dropped 7 bases, with 7 bases sitting between them. CDR3 length: 11 residues. The CDR3 sequence is CASSWGQPQHF. CDR3 DNA sequence: TGTGCCAGCAGCTGGGGGCAGCCCCAGCATTTT.

A few counts support this clonotype. The rearrangement uses TRBV6-6 and TRBJ1-4, with 8 bases fitting TRBD1. The CDR3 has 15 amino acids. Germline V gene lookup returns CDR1 MNHNY and CDR2 SVGAGI (reference sequence). V shed 4 bases, J shed 4 bases, and the junction held 5 bases outside the gene matches. The CDR3 sequence: CASSSGTGFNEKLFF. The DNA for the CDR3 is TGTGCCAGCAGTTCGGGGACAGGCTTTAATGAAAAACTGTTTTTT.

The chain has TRBV19 and TRBJ2-7; no clear D gene. Trimming stripped 5 bases from V and 2 bases from J, with 10 bases between. The CDR3 is 13 residues long. Looked up from germline, CDR1 is LNHDA and CDR2 is SQIVND (reference sequence). CDR3 residues: CASSPPGPYEQYF. In nucleotides, the CDR3 is TGTGCCAGTAGTCCCCCAGGACCCTACGAGCAGTACTTC.

This clonotype was picked up many times. The rearrangement uses TRBV9 and TRBJ2-1; 10 bases agree with TRBD2. The CDR3 is made up of 16 amino acids. J was trimmed by 7 bases and V by 0 bases; bases with no gene match: 7. Germline CDR1 reads SGDLS; CDR2 reads YYNGEE. Here the CDR3 DNA reads TGTGCCAGCAGCGTAGCTGGAGCGGGGGGGCCGAATGAGCAGTTCTTC. As protein: CASSVAGAGGPNEQFF.

The chain employs TRBV28 and TRBJ1-3, with D unresolved. The length of the CDR3 is 13 residues. The germline CDR1 and CDR2 sequences are MDHEN and SYDVKM. V was shortened by 6 bases and J by 0 bases, with 6 bases between the two germline ends. The CDR3 bases are TGTGCCAGCAGGAGGAGCTCTGGAAACACCATATATTTT. It translates to CASRRSSGNTIYF.

The CDR3 protein is CAWSVTSGAYEQYF. The CDR3 DNA reads TGTGCCTGGAGTGTAACGAGCGGGGCCTACGAGCAGTACTTC. V is TRBV30 and J is TRBJ2-7, with 7 bases that match TRBD2. The V gene end was trimmed by 0 bases and the J gene end by 2 bases; junction bases not matched to a gene: 4. The germline gives CDR1 GTSNPN, CDR2 SVGIG (reference sequence). The length of the CDR3 is 14 residues.

The table lists this clonotype with a few counts. This chain connects TRBV20-1 to TRBJ1-1, with no clear D. V was trimmed by 5 bases and J by 1 base, leaving 14 bases between them. The CDR3 totals 14 residues. Germline V gene data show CDR1 as DFQATT and CDR2 as SNEGSKA (reference sequence). DNA for the CDR3: TGCAGTGCTTCCTCGGGGAGTAGGAACACTGAAGCTTTCTTT. The encoded protein is CSASSGSRNTEAFF.

The gene calls are TRBV6-5 and TRBJ1-2; weak D call: TRBD1 (6 bases). This CDR3 comprises 15 residues. Germline assignment: CDR1 MNHEY and CDR2 SVGAGI. The V gene lost 0 bases and the J gene lost 5 bases, with 13 bases spanning the gap. The CDR3 sequence is CASSYSYRAPYGYTF. The CDR3 DNA follows: TGTGCCAGCAGTTACTCGTACAGGGCCCCGTATGGCTACACCTTC.

The rearrangement uses TRBV7-2 and TRBJ2-5; 11 bases fit TRBD2. There are 14 residues in the CDR3. Germline-derived CDR1 and CDR2 are SGHTA and FQGNSA. V lost 8 bases and J lost 11; bases outside the gene matches: 13. CDR3 coding DNA: TGTGCCAGCTCTAAAGGGGGACTAGCGGTTCAGCAGTACTTC. Its translation: CASSKGGLAVQQYF.

This clonotype appeared many times. The chain uses TRBV18 and TRBJ1-2; no clear D gene. CDR3 size: 18 residues. The germline V and J ends were trimmed by 3 bases and 0 bases, with 20 bases remaining between them. Per the germline V gene, CDR1 is KGHSH and CDR2 is LQKENI. CDR3 nucleotides: TGTGCCAGCTCACCTCAAGACCTTACCGGCCGTGCTAACTATGGCTACACCTTC. Its protein product is CASSPQDLTGRANYGYTF.

This clonotype was detected a few times. V is TRBV7-3 and J is TRBJ1-1; the D is unclear. CDR3 length equals 14 residues. The V end was cut by 1 base, the J end by 8 bases, with 14 bases between. Germline values: CDR1 SGHTA, CDR2 FQGTGA. The CDR3 reads CASSLNAVAGEAFF. For the CDR3, the DNA is TGTGCCAGCAGCTTAAATGCCGTGGCCGGGGAAGCTTTCTTT.

This clonotype was observed many times. The chain links TRBV20-1 to TRBJ1-5, with D uncertain. This CDR3 contains 14 residues. Trimming removed 0 bases at V and 0 bases at J, with 6 bases between. Germline CDR1 and CDR2: DFQATT and SNEGSKA (reference sequence). CDR3 amino acids: CSARDAGSNQPQHF. The CDR3 coding sequence is TGCAGTGCTAGAGATGCGGGTAGCAATCAGCCCCAGCATTTT.

This clonotype has a handful of counts. The chain joins TRBV13 to TRBJ1-1, with D unclear. CDR3 length: 13 residues. Trimming stripped 0 bases from V and 6 bases from J, with 8 bases between. Germline V CDR1 and CDR2: PRHDT, FYEKMQ (reference sequence). The CDR3 DNA sequence: TGTGCCAGCAGCTTAGGCCGGGTGGCTGAAGCTTTCTTT. This sequence encodes CASSLGRVAEAFF.

Ten or more counts support this clonotype. The genes are TRBV4-2 and TRBJ2-7, with D possibly matching TRBD2 (6 bases). The CDR3 is made up of 14 amino acids. The germline V gene has CDR1 LGHNA and CDR2 YNFKEQ. Trimming removed 2 bases at V and 3 bases at J, with 11 bases between. Here the CDR3 DNA reads TGTGCCAGCAGCCAATTACGGGGGAACTACGAGCAGTACTTC. It encodes CASSQLRGNYEQYF.

The chain combines TRBV7-9 with TRBJ2-7; D possibly uses TRBD1 or TRBD2 (6 bases each). This CDR3 is 13 amino acids long. CDR1 is SEHNR, CDR2 FQNEAQ, per germline (reference sequence). Trimming took off 3 bases at V and 10 bases at J, with 16 bases between the two ends. The CDR3 coding sequence is TGTGCCAGCAGCTTGAGGGGGGCCCCTTCCCAGTACTTC. It is translated as CASSLRGAPSQYF.

The chain employs TRBV7-2 and TRBJ2-2; 9 nucleotides align to TRBD1. With V trimmed by 5 bases and J by 7 bases, 11 bases remained unmatched. The germline V gene encodes CDR1 SGHTA and CDR2 FQGNSA. The length of the CDR3 is 16 residues. CDR3 region: CASSVTGTGFSGELFF. DNA for the CDR3: TGTGCCAGCAGCGTAACCGGGACAGGGTTTAGCGGGGAGCTGTTTTTT.

V gene TRBV6-2 or TRBV6-3 combines with J gene TRBJ2-1; 9 nucleotides agree with TRBD2. The J segment lost 8 bases and the V segment lost 5 bases, leaving 16 bases of the junction unmatched. Germline V gives CDR1 MNHEY, CDR2 SVGEGT. This CDR3 has 17 amino acids. Here the CDR3 reads CASSRIQRGATRDEQFF. The CDR3 DNA sequence: TGTGCCAGCAGTCGGATTCAGCGGGGGGCCACGAGGGATGAGCAGTTCTTC.

This chain joins TRBV3-1 and TRBJ2-1; D could derive from TRBD1 or TRBD2 (5 bases each). V was trimmed by 4 bases and J by 0 bases, leaving 10 bases between them. Germline loops: CDR1 LGHDT, CDR2 YNNKEL (reference sequence). There are 15 residues in the CDR3. CDR3 coding DNA: TGTGCCAGCAGCCGGGACCCCAGCTCCTACAATGAGCAGTTCTTC. This codes for CASSRDPSSYNEQFF.

The rearrangement joins TRBV29-1 to TRBJ1-2; 7 nucleotides line up with TRBD1. V shed 5 bases and J 2 bases; nucleotides not matched to a gene: 2. Germline lookup yields CDR1 SQVTM and CDR2 ANQGSEA. CDR3 length equals 12 residues. As DNA, the CDR3 is TGCAGCGTTCGGACAGGAAACTATGGCTACACCTTC. Protein sequence: CSVRTGNYGYTF.

The chain links TRBV19 to TRBJ1-5; a weak D match, TRBD1 (5 bases). Germline V gene data show CDR1 as LNHDA and CDR2 as SQIVND (reference sequence). V lost 2 bases and J lost 5, with 10 bases in between. This CDR3 is built from 14 residues. The DNA of the CDR3 is TGTGCCAGTAGTATACAGGGAGCTTATCAGCCCCAGCATTTT. Translated: CASSIQGAYQPQHF.

This chain connects TRBV5-1 to TRBJ2-3, with 7 bases that match TRBD2. V was clipped by 0 bases and J by 2 bases; unmatched bases: 3. CDR3 length equals 15 residues. CDR1 and CDR2 (germline): SGHRS, YFSETQ. The CDR3 spells CASSLGTRSTDTQYF. CDR3 bases: TGCGCCAGCAGCTTGGGGACTAGGTCCACAGATACGCAGTATTTT.

This clonotype was recorded many times. The chain combines TRBV3-1 with TRBJ1-5; D not certain. Germline V gives CDR1 LGHDT, CDR2 YNNKEL (reference sequence). Trimming pared 3 bases from V and 4 bases from J, leaving 7 bases between. This CDR3 region has 13 residues. In DNA, the CDR3 is TGTGCCAGCAGCCAGTCCAGGAATCAGCCCCAGCATTTT. Its translation is CASSQSRNQPQHF.

This clonotype has only a few counts. The chain is built from TRBV5-1 and TRBJ2-3, with a possible D match to TRBD1 (5 bases). With 0 bases removed from V and 3 bases from J, the gap between germline ends came to 14 bases. Germline V gene lookup returns CDR1 SGHRS and CDR2 YFSETQ. This CDR3 has 16 amino acids. The CDR3 nucleotides are TGCGCCAGCAGCTTGGCTGCCCAGGGCAGAACAGATACGCAGTATTTT. Translated: CASSLAAQGRTDTQYF.

This clonotype turned up a few times. This chain uses TRBV5-1 with TRBJ2-1, with TRBD2 matching over 11 bases. This CDR3 spans 16 amino acids. Germline values: CDR1 SGHRS, CDR2 YFSETQ. Trimming removed 2 bases from V and 3 bases from J; junction bases left unmatched: 4. CDR3 DNA sequence: TGCGCCAGCAGCTTTAGCGGGGGGGCAAGCTACAATGAGCAGTTCTTC. Amino acid sequence: CASSFSGGASYNEQFF.

Many counts were recorded for this clonotype. V and J are TRBV10-3 and TRBJ1-5; 7 bases fit TRBD1. The germline CDR1 and CDR2 sequences are ENHRY and SYGVKD. The CDR3 is 15 amino acids. The V gene end was trimmed by 0 bases and the J gene end by 3 bases; junction bases not matched to a gene: 2. The CDR3 nucleotides are TGTGCCATCAGTGAGTCAGGGACAGTCAATCAGCCCCAGCATTTT. Protein product: CAISESGTVNQPQHF.

In its sample, this clonotype was seen many times. V gene TRBV6-1 combines with J gene TRBJ1-1; maybe TRBD1 (5 bases). This CDR3 contains 13 residues. The V and J ends lost 6 bases and 5 bases respectively, with 13 bases between them. Germline CDR1 MNHNS, CDR2 SASEGT. The CDR3 DNA follows: TGTGCCAGCAGGGAATTCAGGGATACTGAAGCTTTCTTT. It yields the protein CASREFRDTEAFF.

This clonotype turned up a few times. The chain recombines TRBV20-1 with TRBJ2-3, with 12 bases matching TRBD1. This CDR3 comprises 15 residues. CDR1 is DFQATT and CDR2 is SNEGSKA in the germline V gene (reference sequence). Trimming removed 4 bases from V and 1 base from J; junction bases left unmatched: 3. CDR3 DNA: TGCAGTGCTAAGGGACAGGGGGCCGGCACAGATACGCAGTATTTT. Its translation is CSAKGQGAGTDTQYF.

This clonotype was recorded at least ten times. CDR3 sequence (DNA): TGCAGCGTGCCCGAGGGGACCGATTACAATGAGCAGTTCTTC. Translation gives CSVPEGTDYNEQFF. V usage is TRBV29-1 and J usage is TRBJ2-1; D is tentatively TRBD1 or TRBD2 (5 bases each). Germline V gene data show CDR1 as SQVTM and CDR2 as ANQGSEA. This CDR3 spans 14 amino acids. V was clipped by 6 bases and J by 4 bases, with 16 bases between them.